This T cell receptor (beta chain) comes out of a study of cytomegalovirus exposure and HLA in healthy donors. This clone was recorded a few times. Its cognate antigen is unknown. Study-wide points: Among TCR beta chains of equal frequency, HLA-associated ones were more clonally expanded in a later analysis. Among TCR sequences, most were rare, though some public TCRs appeared in many donors. For presence/absence analyses, sequencing depth was assumed to be roughly uniform across donors.

There are 17 residues in the CDR3. After removal of 0 bases from V and 5 bases from J, the junction contained 11 bases not matched to a gene. Germline CDR1 and CDR2: MGHRA and YSYEKL. PCR amplification relied on 60 Vbeta primers (plus 13 Jbeta primers). Sequencing was performed with immunoSEQ multiplex PCR; in TCRdb, only in-frame clones are kept and a portion is missing. The sample includes roughly 100,000 clones, over 70% of them seen just once. This chain joins TRBV4-1 and TRBJ2-5; TRBD2 matches 8 bases. The sample comprised PBMCs. This receptor was taken from a boy under 18 in good health and CMV-seronegative. Written as DNA, the CDR3 is TGCGCCAGCAGCCAAGAGTACAGCGGGGGCTCGAGGGAGACCCAGTACTTC. Protein: CASSQEYSGGSRETQYF.